This is a list of T cell receptor beta chains from one sample in a study of T cells in localized non-small cell lung cancer. Some clones are missing from TCRdb's copy, which holds only in-frame ones; the method was immunoSEQ multiplex PCR. The sample yields just under 1,000 clones, approximately 25% seen once. The sample in question was normal lung tissue next to the tumor, obtained before any cancer treatment. These receptors originate from a woman aged 35-75 years with stage III lung adenocarcinoma. Both conserved end residues are part of each CDR3. The order of the fields is clone size, V gene, D gene, J gene, CDR3 protein, CDR3 DNA. A D gene is named only where the DNA matches it firmly. Rows may omit the clone size; those that give it use once, few, many or a size class.

few	TRBV9	.	TRBJ1-1	CASSADGVNTEAFF	TGTGCCAGCAGTGCAGACGGGGTCAACACTGAAGCTTTCTTT
.	TRBV14	.	TRBJ2-3	CASSQDQLHGGRTDTQYF	TGTGCCAGCAGCCAAGATCAATTGCATGGGGGCCGCACAGATACGCAGTATTTT
.	TRBV6-8	TRBD1	TRBJ2-7	CASGQGSYEQYF	TGTGCCAGCGGACAGGGTTCCTACGAGCAGTACTTC
large	TRBV28	.	TRBJ1-1	CASSFSSRTEKAFF	TGTGCCAGCAGTTTCAGTTCTAGGACAGAAAAAGCTTTCTTT
.	TRBV14	.	TRBJ2-1	CASSPAGGGGNEQFF	TGTGCCAGCAGCCCGGCAGGGGGAGGGGGCAATGAGCAGTTCTTC
few	TRBV6-8	.	TRBJ1-2	CASSRDTLSGYTF	TGTGCCAGCAGTCGTGACACCCTGAGCGGCTACACCTTC
.	TRBV15	.	TRBJ2-1	CATSWSQGGNNEQFF	TGTGCCACCAGCTGGTCGCAGGGGGGGAACAATGAGCAGTTCTTC
.	TRBV10-2	.	TRBJ2-7	CASSWTAGEQYF	TGCGCCAGCAGTTGGACGGCCGGGGAGCAGTACTTC
few	TRBV11-3	.	TRBJ2-2	CASSIGGVSGELFF	TGTGCCAGCAGCATAGGAGGGGTGTCCGGGGAGCTGTTTTTT
.	TRBV19	.	TRBJ2-2	CASSINSVNTGELFF	TGTGCCAGTAGTATTAATAGCGTGAACACCGGGGAGCTGTTTTTT
large	TRBV10-3	.	TRBJ1-1	CAISEVDGMNTEAFF	TGTGCCATCAGTGAGGTCGACGGCATGAACACTGAAGCTTTCTTT
few	TRBV6-8	TRBD1	TRBJ1-2	CASSYGTGPSYGYTF	TGTGCCAGCAGTTACGGGACAGGGCCCAGCTATGGCTACACCTTC
.	TRBV6-8	TRBD2	TRBJ2-3	CASRLAGGGTDTQYF	TGTGCCAGCCGACTAGCGGGGGGGGGCACAGATACGCAGTATTTT
large	TRBV6-8	TRBD2	TRBJ2-1	CASSQKLAGLNEQFF	TGTGCCAGCAGCCAGAAACTAGCGGGACTCAATGAGCAGTTCTTC
large	TRBV14	.	TRBJ2-3	CASSSTATYTDTQYF	TGTGCCAGCAGCTCGACAGCGACTTACACAGATACGCAGTATTTT
few	TRBV11-3	TRBD2	TRBJ2-1	CASSLRTSGRIDEQFF	TGTGCCAGCAGCTTGAGGACTAGCGGGAGGATCGATGAGCAGTTCTTC
few	TRBV6-8	.	TRBJ2-2	CASSYLGTGELFF	TGTGCCAGCAGTTACTTGGGCACCGGGGAGCTGTTTTTT
few	TRBV14	.	TRBJ1-1	CASSPSGGEAFF	TGTGCCAGCAGCCCTTCGGGCGGTGAAGCTTTCTTT
once	TRBV19	.	TRBJ1-5	CASTWGPRTDQPQHF	TGTGCCAGTACCTGGGGGCCCCGTACAGATCAGCCCCAGCATTTT
.	TRBV11-3	TRBD2	TRBJ2-1	CASSSLAGDGSEQFF	TGTGCTAGCAGCTCTCTTGCGGGAGATGGTAGTGAGCAGTTCTTC
.	TRBV11-3	TRBD1	TRBJ1-2	CASSNLRTGSLNYGYTF	TGTGCCAGCAGCAACCTCCGGACAGGGTCGCTTAACTATGGCTACACCTTC
once	TRBV19	.	TRBJ2-1	CASSTSERGSSYNEQFF	TGTGCCAGTAGTACTTCTGAAAGGGGTAGCTCCTACAATGAGCAGTTCTTC
once	TRBV19	TRBD1	TRBJ2-1	CASSIDGQGFAFSYNEQFF	TGTGCCAGTAGTATAGACGGACAGGGGTTCGCCTTTTCCTACAATGAGCAGTTCTTC
large	TRBV6-8	.	TRBJ2-1	CATHPSPYHNEQFF	TGTGCCACCCATCCTAGCCCCTATCACAATGAGCAGTTCTTC
medium-sized	TRBV6-8	TRBD2	TRBJ2-3	CASSASGGADTQYF	TGTGCCAGCAGTGCTAGCGGGGGCGCAGATACGCAGTATTTT
few	TRBV6-8	.	TRBJ2-6	CASSSQYEFSGANVLTF	TGTGCCAGCAGTTCCCAGTATGAGTTCTCTGGGGCCAACGTCCTGACTTTC
.	TRBV12-2	.	TRBJ2-3	CATPGGSQGDTQYF	TGTGCCACCCCAGGCGGGAGCCAGGGAGATACGCAGTATTTT
medium-sized	TRBV11-3	.	TRBJ1-1	CASSFVDGYYTEAFF	TGTGCCAGCAGCTTTGTCGACGGATACTACACTGAAGCTTTCTTT
medium-sized	TRBV4-1	.	TRBJ2-2	CASSPDRMGELFF	TGCGCCAGCAGCCCTGACAGGATGGGGGAGCTGTTTTTT
.	TRBV25-1	.	TRBJ1-4	CASSEYIGVLTNEKLFF	TGTGCCAGCAGTGAATATATAGGGGTTCTAACTAATGAAAAACTGTTTTTT
few	TRBV28	TRBD1	TRBJ2-1	CASSRTGDYNEQFF	TGTGCCAGCAGTCGGACAGGGGACTACAATGAGCAGTTCTTC
few	TRBV29-1	TRBD2	TRBJ2-1	CSVKREGLNEQFF	TGCAGCGTCAAGCGGGAGGGCCTCAATGAGCAGTTCTTC
few	TRBV11-3	TRBD1	TRBJ1-2	CASSPGQGARGYTF	TGTGCCAGCAGCCCAGGGCAGGGGGCGAGAGGCTACACCTTC
few	TRBV6-8	.	TRBJ2-7	CAISLEGHGQYF	TGTGCCATCAGTTTAGAGGGACACGGGCAGTACTTC
.	TRBV12-2	.	TRBJ2-4	CASRLVKTDLAKNIQYF	TGTGCAAGTCGCTTAGTCAAAACGGATTTAGCCAAAAACATTCAGTACTTC
.	TRBV6-8	.	TRBJ1-2	CASSLDVDRRRGYTF	TGTGCCAGCAGCTTAGATGTTGACAGGAGGAGGGGCTACACCTTC
large	TRBV6-7	.	TRBJ1-1	CASSGRTEAFF	TGTGCCAGCAGCGGACGGACTGAAGCTTTCTTT
few	TRBV6-1	TRBD2	TRBJ2-5	CASSEASGGVETQYF	TGTGCCAGCAGTGAAGCTAGCGGGGGGGTAGAGACCCAGTACTTC